The 32 T cell receptor beta chains listed next were all sequenced from one sample in a study of blood T cell repertoires in COVID-19. Using immunoSEQ multiplex PCR, the repertoire was profiled, and TCRdb retains in-frame clones only, with some absent. The sample has roughly 250,000 clones, approximately 86% seen once. Input material: peripheral blood. Receptors originate from a human donor with COVID-19, enrolled during active disease. The donor label of this sample is uncertain.

This chain connects TRBV5-1 to TRBJ1-2; D perhaps matches TRBD1 (6 bases). The V and J ends lost 3 bases and 4 bases respectively, with 10 bases between them. Germline values: CDR1 SGHRS, CDR2 YFSETQ. CDR3 size: 13 residues. CDR3: CASSSGTFYGYTF. Here the CDR3 DNA reads TGCGCCAGCAGCTCCGGGACATTCTATGGCTACACCTTC.

The chain is built from TRBV28 and TRBJ2-1; TRBD2 matches at 7 bases. The CDR3 has 16 residues. CDR1 MDHEN and CDR2 SYDVKM come from the germline V gene. Trimming took 5 bases from V and 2 from J; bases not matched to a gene: 9. The CDR3 coding sequence is TGTGCCAGCAGTCCTGGGAGCGGGAAAGCCTACAATGAGCAGTTCTTC. This codes for CASSPGSGKAYNEQFF.

This chain links TRBV12-3 or TRBV12-4 with TRBJ1-1, with 7 bases identical to TRBD1. The CDR3 runs to 13 residues. The ends lost 5 bases at V and 3 bases at J; junction bases unmatched: 3. In DNA form, the CDR3 reads TGTGCCAGCAGTCTCAGGGGGGACACTGAAGCTTTCTTT. As protein: CASSLRGDTEAFF.

This clone was observed once. V gene TRBV9 combines with J gene TRBJ1-1; D is possibly TRBD1 (5 bases). Germline V lookup: CDR1 SGDLS, CDR2 YYNGEE. CDR3 length equals 14 residues. The ends were cut back, 0 bases at V and 7 bases at J, with 13 bases in the middle. The CDR3 sequence is CASSVGRSTGEAFF. CDR3 DNA: TGTGCCAGCAGCGTAGGGCGGTCCACAGGTGAAGCTTTCTTT.

The chain links TRBV28 to TRBJ2-2, with 7 positions matching TRBD1. Unmatched junction bases numbered 11, after V lost 7 bases and J lost 6 bases. The CDR3 covers 15 residues. Germline V gene data show CDR1 as MDHEN and CDR2 as SYDVKM. The CDR3 spells CASKRQGPVPGELFF. CDR3 nucleotide sequence: TGTGCCAGCAAACGACAGGGTCCGGTCCCCGGGGAGCTGTTTTTT. Using reference TRBV28 and TRBJ2-2 for the parts outside the CDR3, the full variable domain is DVKVTQSSRYLVKRTGEKVFLECVQDMDHENMFWYRQDPGLGLRLIYFSYDVKMKEKGDIPEGYSVSREKKERFSLILESASTNQTSMYLCASKRQGPVPGELFFGEGSRLTVL.

The CDR3 protein is CASSQTGGQPQHF. For the CDR3, the DNA is TGTGCCAGCAGCCAGACAGGGGGTCAGCCCCAGCATTTT. V usage is TRBV3-1 (or the pseudogene TRBV3-2) and J usage is TRBJ1-5; 9 bases are a match to TRBD1. Losses at the gene ends were 3 bases for V and 6 bases for J; bases not matched to a gene: 0. The CDR3 loop spans 13 amino acids. CDR1 LGHDT and CDR2 YNNKEL come from the germline V gene (reference sequence).

The chain links TRBV28 to TRBJ2-7; D unclear. CDR3 length equals 14 residues. The V end was cut by 7 bases, the J end by 3 bases, with 16 bases between. Germline V CDR1 and CDR2: MDHEN, SYDVKM. The CDR3 sequence is CASTLPGPVYEQYF. The CDR3, as DNA: TGTGCCAGCACGCTCCCTGGCCCCGTCTACGAGCAGTACTTC. Using reference TRBV28 and TRBJ2-7 for the parts outside the CDR3, the full variable domain is DVKVTQSSRYLVKRTGEKVFLECVQDMDHENMFWYRQDPGLGLRLIYFSYDVKMKEKGDIPEGYSVSREKKERFSLILESASTNQTSMYLCASTLPGPVYEQYFGPGTRLTVT.

This chain links TRBV28 with TRBJ1-1, with TRBD1 identical over 7 bases. CDR1 and CDR2 from the germline V gene are MDHEN and SYDVKM. This CDR3 region has 14 residues. V lost 7 bases and J lost 11; bases outside the gene matches: 16. In DNA form, the CDR3 reads TGTGCCAGCATCACCCCCTTGCGAGGGGGCCATGCTTTCTTT. This encodes CASITPLRGGHAFF.

This rearrangement joins TRBV19 to TRBJ2-6; D call uncertain. This CDR3 contains 14 residues. In germline, CDR1 is LNHDA, CDR2 SQIVND (reference sequence). V was clipped by 1 base and J by 4 bases, with 5 bases between them. The CDR3 loop reads CASSIVTGANVLTF. The CDR3 DNA reads as TGTGCCAGTAGTATAGTGACAGGGGCCAACGTCCTGACTTTC.

The rearrangement links TRBV6-4 to TRBJ1-2; perhaps TRBD1 as D (6 bases). The V and J ends lost 6 bases and 4 bases respectively, with 15 bases between them. The CDR3 has 14 residues. Germline loops: CDR1 MRHNA, CDR2 SNTAGT. CDR3 residues: CASRPDTGTYGYTF. Written as DNA, the CDR3 is TGTGCCAGCAGGCCTGATACAGGGACCTATGGCTACACCTTC.

The rearrangement joins TRBV30 to TRBJ1-5; TRBD1 is a possible D gene (6 bases). Per germline, CDR1 GTSNPN and CDR2 SVGIG (reference sequence). V shed 2 bases and J shed 4 bases, with 18 bases lying between them. The CDR3 spans 16 residues. The CDR3 bases are TGTGCCTGGAGTCAGTGGGGACATACCAGAAATCAGCCCCAGCATTTT. Amino acid sequence: CAWSQWGHTRNQPQHF.

The chain joins TRBV7-2 to TRBJ2-1, with a weak D call TRBD1 (5 bases). The CDR3 extends over 15 amino acids. Germline CDR1 SGHTA, CDR2 FQGNSA. V lost 1 base to trimming and J lost 5 bases, with 12 bases between them. The CDR3 sequence: CASSLEGATHNEQFF. The CDR3 nucleotides are TGTGCCAGCAGCTTAGAAGGGGCCACTCACAATGAGCAGTTCTTC.

The chain has TRBV19 and TRBJ2-6, with TRBD2 matching 7 bases. The V and J ends lost 3 bases and 3 bases, in that order; junction bases with no gene match: 8. In germline, CDR1 is LNHDA, CDR2 SQIVND (reference sequence). CDR3 length: 17 residues. DNA for the CDR3: TGTGCCAGTAGTATGGGGCGGGAGTCCTTTGGGGCCAACGTCCTGACTTTC. It yields the protein CASSMGRESFGANVLTF.

V usage is TRBV27 and J usage is TRBJ1-2, with D possibly being TRBD1 (6 bases). This CDR3 is 16 amino acids long. V shed 3 bases and J shed 4 bases, with 18 bases lying between them. Germline lookup yields CDR1 MNHEY and CDR2 SMNVEV (reference sequence). CDR3 DNA sequence: TGTGCCAGCAGTTTTCAAGTAGGGGACACTTTCTATGGCTACACCTTC. Its protein product is CASSFQVGDTFYGYTF.

This CDR3 reads CASTPGTGIYEQYF. The DNA for the CDR3 is TGTGCCAGCACGCCGGGCACGGGGATCTACGAGCAGTACTTC. The J gene is TRBJ2-7, the V gene TRBV5-6, with D perhaps TRBD2 (5 bases). The V and J ends lost 6 bases and 3 bases respectively, with 16 bases between them. The germline CDR1 and CDR2 sequences are SGHDT and YYEEEE. The CDR3 contains 14 residues.

The chain employs TRBV3-1 (or the pseudogene TRBV3-2) and TRBJ1-1; a possible D gene is TRBD1 (5 bases). The CDR3 has 14 amino acids. Germline-derived CDR1 and CDR2 are LGHDT and YNNKEL (reference sequence). V was pared by 3 bases and J by 1 base, with 9 bases between. The CDR3 region has the DNA TGTGCCAGCAGCCAGGGGCGACCGAACACTGAAGCTTTCTTT. Protein sequence: CASSQGRPNTEAFF.

The gene calls are TRBV11-2 and TRBJ2-7; TRBD2 matches at 9 bases. The J segment lost 2 bases and the V segment lost 3 bases, leaving 5 bases of the junction unmatched. The germline CDR1 and CDR2 sequences are SGHAT and FQNNGV. CDR3 length equals 15 residues. The CDR3 protein is CASSLAGGPAYEQYF. CDR3 sequence (DNA): TGTGCCAGCAGCTTGGCGGGAGGGCCCGCCTACGAGCAGTACTTC.

The chain recombines TRBV4-3 with TRBJ1-2; 7 nucleotides match TRBD1. This CDR3 has 15 residues. CDR1 and CDR2 (germline): LGHNA, YSLEER. J was trimmed by 7 bases and V by 0 bases; bases with no gene match: 8. The chain's CDR3 is CASSQDGGNRGGYTF. The CDR3 DNA follows: TGCGCCAGCAGCCAAGATGGTGGGAACAGGGGTGGCTACACCTTC.

This clone was recorded a few times. The J gene is TRBJ2-2, the V gene TRBV19; a weak D match, TRBD1 (5 bases). V was cut by 9 bases and J by 4 bases, with 15 bases left in between. The CDR3 contains 14 residues. Germline V gives CDR1 LNHDA, CDR2 SQIVND (reference sequence). The CDR3 nucleotides are TGTGCCAGCCAGGGTCCAGAAAGCACCGGGGAGCTGTTTTTT. Translated: CASQGPESTGELFF.

A note on this clone: This sample includes further DNA sequences coding for the same CDR3. V usage is TRBV9 and J usage is TRBJ1-2; 9 bases are shared with TRBD1. J lost 7 bases, V lost 2 bases, and 3 bases had no gene match. The CDR3 length is 13 residues. CDR1 SGDLS and CDR2 YYNGEE come from the germline V gene. The CDR3 region has the DNA TGTGCCAGCAGCGTCCCGGGACAGGGTGGCTACACCTTC. Its translation is CASSVPGQGGYTF.

A single count supports this clone. The chain is built from TRBV19 and TRBJ1-1; D remains unclear. The CDR3 runs 13 residues. The V gene lost 6 bases and the J gene lost 4 bases, with 12 bases spanning the gap. Germline CDR1 reads LNHDA; CDR2 reads SQIVND (reference sequence). For the CDR3, the DNA is TGTGCCAGTAGCATCGCCTCGGGCACTGAAGCTTTCTTT. Amino acids: CASSIASGTEAFF. The variable domain in full, completed from reference TRBV19 and TRBJ1-1, reads DGGITQSPKYLFRKEGQNVTLSCEQNLNHDAMYWYRQDPGQGLRLIYYSQIVNDFQKGDIAEGYSVSREKKESFPLTVTSAQKNPTAFYLCASSIASGTEAFFGQGTRLTVV.

Only a few counts were recorded for this clone. The rearrangement joins TRBV6-5 to TRBJ1-2; D not resolved. This CDR3 contains 13 residues. The V and J ends lost 0 bases and 8 bases respectively, with 10 bases between them. The germline gives CDR1 MNHEY, CDR2 SVGAGI. CDR3 nucleotide sequence: TGTGCCAGCAGTTACTCGACGGGCGGGGGCTACACCTTC. It translates to CASSYSTGGGYTF.

J is TRBJ2-1 and V is TRBV5-1; 11 bases line up with TRBD2. CDR1 is SGHRS, CDR2 YFSETQ, per germline. After removal of 3 bases from V and 8 bases from J, the junction contained 13 bases not matched to a gene. This CDR3 region has 17 residues. For the CDR3, the DNA is TGCGCCAGCAGCTGGAGGACTAGCGGGCGAGAGGGGTATGAGCAGTTCTTC. This encodes CASSWRTSGREGYEQFF.

This chain uses TRBV20-1 with TRBJ2-3, with 8 bases fitting TRBD2. The CDR3 loop spans 16 amino acids. Germline CDR1 and CDR2: DFQATT and SNEGSKA (reference sequence). Unmatched junction bases numbered 13, after V lost 3 bases and J lost 5 bases. This chain's CDR3 is CSASDWAGGHRDTQYF. CDR3 in DNA: TGCAGTGCTAGTGATTGGGCGGGAGGCCATAGAGATACGCAGTATTTT.

On this clone: This sample also contains other DNA sequences that code for the same CDR3. The chain is built from TRBV19 and TRBJ1-1; possible D gene TRBD1, 6 bases. This CDR3 contains 14 residues. CDR1 and CDR2 (germline): LNHDA, SQIVND (reference sequence). The ends were cut back, 3 bases at V and 0 bases at J, with 8 bases in the middle. The CDR3 sequence is CASSIGTLNTEAFF. The CDR3 DNA follows: TGTGCCAGTAGTATCGGGACATTGAACACTGAAGCTTTCTTT.

The gene calls are TRBV5-1 and TRBJ2-1; 8 positions agree with TRBD2. V lost 5 bases, J lost 5 bases, and 15 bases stayed unmatched. Germline assignment: CDR1 SGHRS and CDR2 YFSETQ. CDR3 size: 17 residues. The CDR3 DNA follows: TGCGCCAGCAGTAGATGGGGGTTGCGGGAGGCGAACAATGAGCAGTTCTTC. This encodes CASSRWGLREANNEQFF.

This chain joins TRBV10-3 and TRBJ2-7; perhaps TRBD1 as D (6 bases). With 1 base removed from V and 5 bases from J, the gap between germline ends came to 18 bases. The CDR3 has 16 amino acids. CDR1 is ENHRY, CDR2 SYGVKD, per germline. The CDR3 coding sequence is TGTGCCATCAGTGAGTTTCTAGGGGGAGCCTCGGACGAGCAGTACTTC. Protein product: CAISEFLGGASDEQYF.

V usage is TRBV18 and J usage is TRBJ2-5; 16 positions match TRBD2. J lost 4 bases, V lost 4 bases, and 12 bases had no gene match. The CDR3 is 19 residues long. Per germline, CDR1 KGHSH and CDR2 LQKENI. This chain's CDR3 is CASSQTGTSGRAPRETQYF. CDR3 nucleotides: TGTGCCAGCTCACAAACCGGGACTAGCGGGAGGGCCCCCCGAGAGACCCAGTACTTC.

V is TRBV27 and J is TRBJ2-2; TRBD2 agrees at 10 bases. The germline V gene has CDR1 MNHEY and CDR2 SMNVEV (reference sequence). Trimming removed 4 bases from V and 0 bases from J; junction bases left unmatched: 17. This CDR3 contains 21 residues. The CDR3 here is CASSSYTPGLATITNTGELFF. The CDR3 DNA is TGTGCCAGCAGTTCGTATACACCGGGACTAGCGACTATTACGAACACCGGGGAGCTGTTTTTT.

The chain carries TRBV5-1 and TRBJ2-7, with 8 bases aligning to TRBD1. The J segment lost 6 bases and the V segment lost 4 bases, leaving 9 bases of the junction unmatched. Germline CDR1 and CDR2: SGHRS and YFSETQ. CDR3 length: 14 amino acids. The chain's CDR3 is CASSAGTQGGEQYF. CDR3 nucleotides: TGCGCCAGCAGCGCCGGGACACAGGGGGGCGAGCAGTACTTC.

The V gene is TRBV20-1, the J gene TRBJ1-2; 8 bases align to TRBD1. Germline-derived CDR1 and CDR2 are DFQATT and SNEGSKA (reference sequence). The V segment lost 3 bases and the J segment 5 bases; nucleotides outside the gene matches: 5. This CDR3 contains 13 residues. CDR3 sequence: CSASRGQDYGYTF. As DNA, the CDR3 is TGCAGTGCTAGTAGGGGACAGGATTATGGCTACACCTTC.

The genes are TRBV7-2 and TRBJ2-6, with D perhaps matching TRBD1 (5 bases). Looked up from germline, CDR1 is SGHTA and CDR2 is FQGNSA. The CDR3 contains 16 residues. V lost 1 base and J 1 base, leaving 8 bases between the germline ends. The CDR3 DNA follows: TGTGCCAGCAGCTTAGAAGCAGGGTCTGGGGCCAACGTCCTGACTTTC. Amino acid sequence: CASSLEAGSGANVLTF.